This T cell receptor (beta chain) was recorded in a study of T-cell memory formation after mild COVID-19. V gave up 6 bases and J gave up 8 bases; unmatched junction bases: 15. Germline V gene sequence: CDR1 LNHDA, CDR2 SQIVND (reference sequence). The length of the CDR3 is 16 residues. TCR alpha and TCR beta cDNA libraries with sample barcodes and UMIs came from 5'RACE using constant-segment primers. TCRdb passed the 5' RACE reads through MiXCR, listing each CDR3 protein once. This sample has just over 50,000 distinct CDR3 sequences, with over 8.5% found just once. Specimen: PBMCs or a T cell subset sorted from them (not recorded which). This receptor was taken from an adult woman who had mild COVID-19 (a few samples of this study predate the infection). Cell type and time point are not known. The chain links TRBV19 to TRBJ1-2; 10 bases match TRBD1. The CDR3 bases are TGTGCCAGTAGGTGGGACAGGGGCGGATCAATCGGGGGCTACACCTTC. It codes for CASRWDRGGSIGGYTF.